This TCR beta chain was sequenced for a study of blood T cell repertoires in COVID-19. Looked up from germline, CDR1 is SGHNT and CDR2 is YYREEE (reference sequence). This CDR3 has 14 residues. Trimming left V 5 bases short and J 4 bases short, with 14 bases between. Data came from immunoSEQ multiplex PCR; TCRdb stores just in-frame clones and leaves some out. The sample yields some 47,000 clones, approximately 92% seen once. The V gene is TRBV5-4, the J gene TRBJ2-3; D perhaps matches TRBD2 (6 bases). The origin of this receptor is a man in his sixties with active COVID-19. The sample consisted of peripheral blood. The CDR3 coding sequence is TGTGCCAGCAGACCCCGACTAGGCGCAGATACGCAGTATTTT. Protein: CASRPRLGADTQYF.